Sequencing of this T cell receptor beta chain was carried out in a study of early stage breast cancer tumors. Study-level information: Most invasive tumors, about 70% of the 16, were ER+/PR+/HER2-. Study-level findings and limits: Comparing each tissue with blood distinguished tumor from normal in most of the 16 patients. Chain pairing and CD4, CD8 or FOXP3 expression were not captured.

As concerns this clone: Antigen unknown.

Each sample had two DNA replicates, 0.45 to 0.65 ug blood or about 1.5 ug tissue. Produced via immunoSEQ multiplex PCR; TCRdb's table is partial and in-frame only. This sample carries about 30,000 clones, roughly two thirds of them seen once, and the ten largest clones take around a third. The V and J ends lost 0 bases and 6 bases respectively, with 15 bases between them. The CDR3 totals 15 residues. Germline CDR1 and CDR2: MNHEY and SVGAGI. Sequenced material: blood. The chain links TRBV6-5 to TRBJ2-7; tentative D call: TRBD1 (6 bases). The source is a person between 50 and 60 years old with breast cancer. The CDR3 DNA sequence: TGTGCCAGCAGTTACTCTTCGGGACACCTTGCCGAGCAGTACTTC. It codes for CASSYSSGHLAEQYF.